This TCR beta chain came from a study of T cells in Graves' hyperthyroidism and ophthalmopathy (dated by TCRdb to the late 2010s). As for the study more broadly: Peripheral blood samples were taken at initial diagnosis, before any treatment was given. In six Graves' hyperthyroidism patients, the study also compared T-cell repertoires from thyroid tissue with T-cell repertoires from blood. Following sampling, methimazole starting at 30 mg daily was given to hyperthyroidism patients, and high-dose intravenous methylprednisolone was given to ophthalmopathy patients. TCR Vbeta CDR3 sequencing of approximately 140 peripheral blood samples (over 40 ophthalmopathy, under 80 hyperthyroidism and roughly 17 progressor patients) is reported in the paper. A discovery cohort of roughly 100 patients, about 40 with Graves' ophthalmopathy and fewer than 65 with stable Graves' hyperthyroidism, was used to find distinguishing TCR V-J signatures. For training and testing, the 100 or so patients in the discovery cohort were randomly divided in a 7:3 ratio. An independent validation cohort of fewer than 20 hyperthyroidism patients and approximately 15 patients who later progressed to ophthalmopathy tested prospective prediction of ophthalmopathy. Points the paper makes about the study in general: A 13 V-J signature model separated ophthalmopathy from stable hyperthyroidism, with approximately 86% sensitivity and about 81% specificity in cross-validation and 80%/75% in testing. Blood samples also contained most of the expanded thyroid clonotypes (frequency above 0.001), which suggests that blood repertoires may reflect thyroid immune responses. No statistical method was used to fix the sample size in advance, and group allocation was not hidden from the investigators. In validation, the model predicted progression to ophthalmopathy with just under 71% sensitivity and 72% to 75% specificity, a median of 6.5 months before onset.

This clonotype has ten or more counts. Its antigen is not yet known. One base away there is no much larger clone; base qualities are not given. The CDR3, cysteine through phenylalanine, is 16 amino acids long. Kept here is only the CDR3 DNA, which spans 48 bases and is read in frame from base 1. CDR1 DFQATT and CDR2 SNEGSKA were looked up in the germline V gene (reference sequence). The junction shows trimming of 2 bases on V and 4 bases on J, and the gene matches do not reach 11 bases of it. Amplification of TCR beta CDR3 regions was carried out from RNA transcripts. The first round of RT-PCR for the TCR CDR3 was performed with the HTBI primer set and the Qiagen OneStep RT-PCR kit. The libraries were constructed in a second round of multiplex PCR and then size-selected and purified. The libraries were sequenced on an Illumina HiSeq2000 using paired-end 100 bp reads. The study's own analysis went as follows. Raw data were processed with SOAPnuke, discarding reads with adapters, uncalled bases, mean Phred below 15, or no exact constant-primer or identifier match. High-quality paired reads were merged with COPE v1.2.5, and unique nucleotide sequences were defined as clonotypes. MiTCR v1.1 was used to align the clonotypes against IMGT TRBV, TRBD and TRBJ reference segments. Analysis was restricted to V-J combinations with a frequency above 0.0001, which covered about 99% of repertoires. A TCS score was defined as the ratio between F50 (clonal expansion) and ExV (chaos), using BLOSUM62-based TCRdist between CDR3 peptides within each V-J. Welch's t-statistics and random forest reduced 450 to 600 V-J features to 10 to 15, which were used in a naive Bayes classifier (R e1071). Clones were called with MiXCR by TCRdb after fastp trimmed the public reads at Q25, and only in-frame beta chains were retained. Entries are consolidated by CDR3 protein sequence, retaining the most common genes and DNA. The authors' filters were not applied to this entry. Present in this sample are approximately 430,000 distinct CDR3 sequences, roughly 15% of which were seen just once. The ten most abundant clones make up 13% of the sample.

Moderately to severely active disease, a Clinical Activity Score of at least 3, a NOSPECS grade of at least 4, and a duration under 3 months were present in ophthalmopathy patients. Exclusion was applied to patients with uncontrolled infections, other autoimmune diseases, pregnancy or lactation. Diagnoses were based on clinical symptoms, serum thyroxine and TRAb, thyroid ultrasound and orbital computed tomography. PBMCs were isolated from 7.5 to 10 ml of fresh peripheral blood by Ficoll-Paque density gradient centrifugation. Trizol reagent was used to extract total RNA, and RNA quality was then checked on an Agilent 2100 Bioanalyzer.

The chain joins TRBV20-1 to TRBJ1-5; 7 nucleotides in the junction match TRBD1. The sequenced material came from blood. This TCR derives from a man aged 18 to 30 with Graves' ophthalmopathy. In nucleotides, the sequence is TGCAGTGCTAGACACTTCGAAGGACAGGCAAATCAGCCCCAGCATTTT. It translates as CSARHFEGQANQPQHF.